These T cell receptor beta chains were read from a single sample in a study of blood T cell repertoires in COVID-19. The method was immunoSEQ multiplex PCR; TCRdb's version includes in-frame clones alone and lacks a portion of them. Here the sample spans 100,000 to 130,000 clones, about four fifths being singletons. The sequencing input was peripheral blood. Receptor source: a human donor in a cohort sampled during active COVID-19. Both conserved end residues are part of each CDR3. The D gene is left open where the match is weak. Expanded clones are given a class, and other clones once, few, many or no size at all.

J	V	D	size	CDR3	DNA
TRBJ2-3	TRBV10-1	TRBD2	.	CASRCPSGGPDTQYF	TGCGCCAGCCGATGCCCTTCGGGGGGTCCAGATACGCAGTATTTT
TRBJ1-1	TRBV13	.	.	CASRVTGGNTEAFF	TGTGCCAGCAGGGTAACGGGGGGCAACACTGAAGCTTTCTTT
TRBJ1-1	TRBV3-1/TRBV3-2	.	.	CASSRGGSLNTEAFF	TGTGCCAGCAGCAGGGGGGGCAGCTTGAACACTGAAGCTTTCTTT
TRBJ1-2	TRBV7-9	.	few	CASSFLDSGYTF	TGTGCCAGCAGCTTTCTGGACAGCGGCTACACCTTC
TRBJ1-4	TRBV28	.	.	CASSPPRAQEKLFF	TGTGCCAGCAGTCCGCCCAGGGCACAGGAAAAACTGTTTTTT
TRBJ1-2	TRBV5-1	.	.	CASSFSLYNYGYTF	TGCGCCAGCAGCTTCAGTCTGTACAACTATGGCTACACCTTC
TRBJ2-1	TRBV12-3/TRBV12-4	.	.	CASSFPENNEQFF	TGTGCCAGCAGTTTTCCCGAGAACAATGAGCAGTTCTTC
TRBJ2-1	TRBV27	TRBD1	.	CASSRSGTGAAEQFF	TGTGCCAGCAGTCGTTCCGGGACAGGGGCGGCGGAGCAGTTCTTC
TRBJ1-2	TRBV2	.	.	CATPLGFGSNYGYTF	TGTGCCACCCCTCTCGGGTTCGGGTCCAACTATGGCTACACCTTC
TRBJ1-2	TRBV7-9	TRBD1	.	CASTHRDRGNRYTF	TGTGCCAGCACTCACCGAGACAGGGGTAATCGCTACACCTTC
TRBJ2-5	TRBV10-3	.	.	CAISESKSGISKETQYF	TGTGCCATCAGTGAGTCGAAATCCGGGATCTCCAAAGAGACCCAGTACTTC
TRBJ1-2	TRBV28	TRBD1	.	CASTTPDRAGGYTF	TGTGCCAGCACCACCCCGGACAGGGCGGGGGGCTACACCTTC
TRBJ2-3	TRBV7-2	.	once	CASTRGRGTDTQYF	TGTGCCAGCACGCGGGGACGTGGCACAGATACGCAGTATTTT
TRBJ2-2	TRBV5-4	TRBD1	.	CASSQPGQGYGELFF	TGTGCCAGCAGCCAACCGGGACAGGGCTACGGGGAGCTGTTTTTT
TRBJ2-1	TRBV7-2	.	.	CASSSRRTVTEQFF	TGTGCCAGCAGCTCGCGGAGGACAGTTACTGAGCAGTTCTTC
TRBJ1-5	TRBV27	.	.	CASSLGGWQPQHF	TGTGCCAGCAGTTTGGGGGGTTGGCAGCCCCAGCATTTT
TRBJ1-1	TRBV5-1	.	few	CASSEGTEAFF	TGCGCCAGCAGCGAGGGTACTGAAGCTTTCTTT
TRBJ2-1	TRBV5-1	.	.	CASRETGSSYNEQFF	TGCGCCAGCAGAGAAACAGGGAGCTCCTACAATGAGCAGTTCTTC
TRBJ1-2	TRBV18	TRBD1	once	CASSPRVNRGMDGYTF	TGTGCCAGCTCACCAAGAGTAAACAGGGGAATGGATGGCTACACCTTC
TRBJ1-2	TRBV7-8	TRBD1	.	CASSSRTGAGWGYTF	TGTGCCAGCAGCTCACGGACAGGGGCGGGGTGGGGCTACACCTTC
TRBJ1-2	TRBV6-2/TRBV6-3	.	.	CASSSSAFGYTF	TGTGCCAGCAGTAGTTCCGCGTTTGGCTACACCTTC
TRBJ2-2	TRBV7-9	TRBD2	.	CASIRTSGTSGELFF	TGTGCCAGCATCCGGACTAGCGGGACCTCCGGGGAGCTGTTTTTT
TRBJ1-5	TRBV3-1/TRBV3-2	.	.	CASSQQPPGQPQHF	TGTGCCAGCAGCCAGCAGCCCCCGGGTCAGCCCCAGCATTTT
TRBJ2-3	TRBV28	.	.	CASSLAGKGTDTQYF	TGTGCCAGCAGTTTGGCGGGAAAGGGCACAGATACGCAGTATTTT
TRBJ1-1	TRBV7-8	TRBD1	.	CASSLEWTGTVGTEAFF	TGTGCCAGCAGCTTAGAGTGGACAGGGACGGTCGGCACTGAAGCTTTCTTT
TRBJ2-3	TRBV9	TRBD2	few	CASNVAGGRADTQYF	TGTGCCAGCAACGTAGCTGGCGGGAGGGCAGATACGCAGTATTTT
TRBJ2-5	TRBV9	TRBD2	.	CASSARLAAGETQYF	TGTGCCAGCAGCGCAAGACTAGCGGCGGGGGAGACCCAGTACTTC
TRBJ2-3	TRBV27	TRBD1	.	CASRTGGTDTQYF	TGTGCCAGCAGGACAGGGGGCACAGATACGCAGTATTTT
TRBJ1-5	TRBV7-8	.	few	CASSLGGGASNQPQHF	TGTGCCAGCAGCTTAGGAGGGGGTGCGAGCAATCAGCCCCAGCATTTT
TRBJ1-5	TRBV24-1	TRBD1	.	CATSDPRTGSQPQHF	TGTGCCACCAGTGACCCGAGGACAGGGTCTCAGCCCCAGCATTTT
TRBJ2-5	TRBV20-1	.	.	CSVRAEETQYF	TGCAGTGTTCGAGCGGAAGAGACCCAGTACTTC
TRBJ2-7	TRBV18	TRBD2	.	CASSPTSGRYEQYF	TGTGCCAGCTCACCGACTAGCGGGAGGTACGAGCAGTACTTC
TRBJ1-2	TRBV4-3	TRBD1	.	CASSQDVTGGSGYTF	TGCGCCAGCAGCCAAGATGTGACAGGGGGTTCTGGCTACACCTTC
TRBJ2-5	TRBV5-1	.	.	CASSFPAETQYF	TGCGCCAGCAGCTTCCCCGCGGAGACCCAGTACTTC
TRBJ2-2	TRBV7-2	TRBD2	.	CASSPLAGNTGELFF	TGTGCCAGCAGCCCCCTAGCGGGAAACACCGGGGAGCTGTTTTTT
TRBJ2-7	TRBV3-1/TRBV3-2	TRBD2	.	CASSRAGEYEQYF	TGTGCCAGCAGCCGGGCGGGAGAGTACGAGCAGTACTTC
TRBJ2-1	TRBV5-1	TRBD2	once	CASSLGPAGVSTNEQFF	TGCGCCAGCAGCTTGGGTCCAGCGGGAGTCTCCACCAATGAGCAGTTCTTC
TRBJ1-2	TRBV5-1	.	.	CASSFSRDYGYTF	TGCGCCAGCAGCTTTTCCCGAGACTATGGCTACACCTTC
TRBJ2-2	TRBV7-7	.	.	CASSKTGLGTGELFF	TGTGCTAGCAGCAAAACAGGGCTGGGCACCGGGGAGCTGTTTTTT
TRBJ2-2	TRBV7-2	TRBD2	.	CASSLGRVAGNGNTGELFF	TGTGCCAGCAGCTTAGGGAGAGTAGCGGGAAACGGGAACACCGGGGAGCTGTTTTTT
TRBJ2-3	TRBV7-6	TRBD2	.	CASSFRLAGTGDTQYF	TGTGCCAGCAGCTTCAGACTAGCGGGAACGGGAGATACGCAGTATTTT
TRBJ1-3	TRBV7-9	.	.	CASSPMTGFGNTIYF	TGTGCCAGCAGCCCGATGACAGGTTTTGGAAACACCATATATTTT
TRBJ2-2	TRBV15	TRBD2	.	CATSRQLAGGNTGELFF	TGTGCCACCAGCAGGCAGTTAGCGGGAGGGAACACCGGGGAGCTGTTTTTT